The present T cell receptor beta chain was sequenced within a study of control samples from healthy donors and cancer patients. Germline CDR1 is LGHDT and CDR2 is YNNKEL (reference sequence). V lost 6 bases and J lost 0, with 18 bases in between. This CDR3 comprises 16 residues. Assay: immunoSEQ multiplex PCR; the TCRdb copy retains only in-frame clones and omits some. The sample has 160,000 or so clones, more than 85% seen once. Sequencing input: blood. This clonotype originated in a man aged 45-65 years in good health. The chain carries TRBV3-1 (or the pseudogene TRBV3-2) and TRBJ2-7; D possibly corresponds to TRBD1 (5 bases). The CDR3 reads CASRETITGASYEQYF. In nucleotides, the CDR3 is TGTGCCAGCAGAGAGACGATAACTGGGGCCTCCTACGAGCAGTACTTC.